A selection of T cell receptor beta chains follows, all from one sample in a study of T-cell reconstitution after alpha-beta-depleted transplantation in children. One entry per CDR3 protein results from TCRdb running MiXCR on the PCR reads. The sample lists 200,000 to 250,000 distinct CDR3 sequences; under 8.5% were seen once. The specimen was PBMCs, mostly from graft donor cells, collected 360 days after TCRalphabeta/CD19-depleted stem cell transplant. The receptors were sampled from a male patient between 2 and 9 years old who had a stem cell transplant for acute myeloid leukemia, so the T cells may come from the graft donor. The CDR3 runs from the conserved cysteine through the conserved F or W. D genes are given only for firm matches. Size tells how often a clone was seen (once, few, many) or the class of an expanded clone, and some rows leave it out.

clone_size: few; j_call: TRBJ2-5; v_call: TRBV7-9; d_call: TRBD2; cdr3_aa: CASLGSGGQETQYF; cdr3_nt: TGTGCCAGCCTAGGTAGCGGGGGCCAAGAGACCCAGTACTTC
clone_size: many; j_call: TRBJ1-1; v_call: TRBV12-3/TRBV12-4; d_call: -; cdr3_aa: CASSQGITEAFF; cdr3_nt: TGTGCCAGCAGCCAGGGGATCACTGAAGCTTTCTTT
clone_size: -; j_call: TRBJ2-2; v_call: TRBV5-1; d_call: TRBD2; cdr3_aa: CASSGTSGLNTGELFF; cdr3_nt: TGCGCCAGCAGCGGCACTAGCGGATTGAACACCGGGGAGCTGTTTTTT
clone_size: -; j_call: TRBJ2-7; v_call: TRBV5-6; d_call: -; cdr3_aa: CASSFPGPGYEQYF; cdr3_nt: TGTGCCAGCAGCTTCCCGGGACCGGGCTACGAGCAGTACTTC
clone_size: many; j_call: TRBJ2-4; v_call: TRBV12-3/TRBV12-4; d_call: TRBD1; cdr3_aa: CASSQRQGLAKNIQYF; cdr3_nt: TGTGCCAGCAGTCAAAGACAGGGTCTAGCCAAAAACATTCAGTACTTC
clone_size: -; j_call: TRBJ2-7; v_call: TRBV15; d_call: TRBD2; cdr3_aa: CATSGGSPYEQYF; cdr3_nt: TGTGCCACCAGCGGCGGGAGTCCGTACGAGCAGTACTTC
clone_size: many; j_call: TRBJ2-2; v_call: TRBV29-1; d_call: -; cdr3_aa: CSVERGGSNTGELFF; cdr3_nt: TGCAGCGTTGAGAGAGGAGGGTCAAACACCGGGGAGCTGTTTTTT
clone_size: many; j_call: TRBJ1-2; v_call: TRBV12-3/TRBV12-4; d_call: -; cdr3_aa: CASSLVPKANYGYTF; cdr3_nt: TGTGCCAGCAGTTTAGTACCGAAAGCTAACTATGGCTACACCTTC
clone_size: many; j_call: TRBJ2-7; v_call: TRBV12-3/TRBV12-4; d_call: TRBD2; cdr3_aa: CASSSGTSGTYEQYF; cdr3_nt: TGTGCCAGCAGTTCCGGGACTAGCGGGACCTACGAGCAGTACTTC
clone_size: many; j_call: TRBJ2-1; v_call: TRBV20-1; d_call: -; cdr3_aa: CSASSVQMDNEQFF; cdr3_nt: TGCAGTGCTAGTTCCGTTCAGATGGACAATGAGCAGTTCTTC
clone_size: few; j_call: TRBJ2-4; v_call: TRBV4-2; d_call: TRBD2; cdr3_aa: CASSQDRPGGGDIQYF; cdr3_nt: TGTGCCAGCAGCCAAGACCGACCGGGGGGTGGTGACATTCAGTACTTC
clone_size: few; j_call: TRBJ2-7; v_call: TRBV5-1; d_call: -; cdr3_aa: CASSRSPSSYEQYF; cdr3_nt: TGCGCCAGCAGCCGAAGCCCGAGCTCCTACGAGCAGTACTTC
clone_size: few; j_call: TRBJ2-2; v_call: TRBV7-8; d_call: TRBD2; cdr3_aa: CASSLAASGGLANTGELFF; cdr3_nt: TGTGCCAGCAGCTTAGCGGCTAGCGGGGGCCTAGCGAACACCGGGGAGCTGTTTTTT
clone_size: few; j_call: TRBJ2-1; v_call: TRBV7-2; d_call: -; cdr3_aa: CASSLGRVLTNNEQFF; cdr3_nt: TGTGCCAGCAGCTTAGGTAGGGTCTTGACTAACAATGAGCAGTTCTTC
clone_size: many; j_call: TRBJ1-2; v_call: TRBV28; d_call: -; cdr3_aa: CASSSGTSNYGYTF; cdr3_nt: TGTGCCAGCAGTTCCGGGACGTCCAACTATGGCTACACCTTC
clone_size: -; j_call: TRBJ1-6; v_call: TRBV10-3; d_call: TRBD1; cdr3_aa: CATLDRWDSPLHF; cdr3_nt: TGTGCCACCCTGGACAGGTGGGATTCACCCCTCCACTTT
clone_size: few; j_call: TRBJ2-7; v_call: TRBV5-1; d_call: TRBD2; cdr3_aa: CASSLAGGEQYF; cdr3_nt: TGCGCCAGCAGCTTAGCGGGAGGCGAGCAGTACTTC
clone_size: few; j_call: TRBJ1-5; v_call: TRBV10-3; d_call: -; cdr3_aa: CASRGGDQPQHF; cdr3_nt: TGTGCCAGTCGCGGGGGGGATCAGCCCCAGCATTTT
clone_size: few; j_call: TRBJ1-1; v_call: TRBV19; d_call: -; cdr3_aa: CASKGLNTEAFF; cdr3_nt: TGTGCCAGTAAAGGCCTGAACACTGAAGCTTTCTTT
clone_size: -; j_call: TRBJ1-5; v_call: TRBV7-2; d_call: TRBD1; cdr3_aa: CASSSYGTGPQPQHF; cdr3_nt: TGTGCCAGCAGCTCCTACGGGACAGGGCCGCAGCCCCAGCATTTT
clone_size: many; j_call: TRBJ1-5; v_call: TRBV5-1; d_call: -; cdr3_aa: CASSPGGDSNQPQHF; cdr3_nt: TGCGCCAGCAGTCCCGGAGGGGATAGCAATCAGCCCCAGCATTTT
clone_size: -; j_call: TRBJ2-3; v_call: TRBV5-1; d_call: -; cdr3_aa: CASVHQGLSTDTQYF; cdr3_nt: TGCGCCAGTGTTCACCAGGGGCTTAGCACAGATACGCAGTATTTT
clone_size: few; j_call: TRBJ2-3; v_call: TRBV11-2; d_call: -; cdr3_aa: CASSLGGGRTDTQYF; cdr3_nt: TGTGCCAGCAGCTTAGGGGGAGGTCGAACAGATACGCAGTATTTT
clone_size: few; j_call: TRBJ2-1; v_call: TRBV5-1; d_call: TRBD2; cdr3_aa: CASSLGVSGSGDEQFF; cdr3_nt: TGCGCCAGCAGCTTGGGGGTAAGCGGGAGTGGAGATGAGCAGTTCTTC
clone_size: -; j_call: TRBJ2-1; v_call: TRBV20-1; d_call: -; cdr3_aa: CSARHPLSSYNEQFF; cdr3_nt: TGCAGTGCTAGACACCCCCTGAGCTCCTACAATGAGCAGTTCTTC
clone_size: many; j_call: TRBJ1-2; v_call: TRBV29-1; d_call: -; cdr3_aa: CSVELGYTF; cdr3_nt: TGCAGCGTTGAATTGGGCTACACCTTC
clone_size: many; j_call: TRBJ2-1; v_call: TRBV7-9; d_call: TRBD1; cdr3_aa: CASSRRTGDYNEQFF; cdr3_nt: TGTGCCAGCAGCAGGCGGACAGGGGACTACAATGAGCAGTTCTTC
clone_size: -; j_call: TRBJ2-5; v_call: TRBV20-1; d_call: -; cdr3_aa: CSASPFSRQETQYF; cdr3_nt: TGCAGTGCTAGTCCGTTTAGCAGGCAAGAGACCCAGTACTTC
clone_size: few; j_call: TRBJ2-7; v_call: TRBV5-1; d_call: -; cdr3_aa: CASSHGFGGIYEQYF; cdr3_nt: TGCGCCAGCAGCCACGGGTTCGGAGGGATCTACGAGCAGTACTTC
clone_size: many; j_call: TRBJ2-1; v_call: TRBV12-3/TRBV12-4; d_call: -; cdr3_aa: CASTDDREAKQFF; cdr3_nt: TGTGCCAGCACCGATGACAGGGAGGCTAAGCAGTTCTTC
clone_size: few; j_call: TRBJ2-7; v_call: TRBV6-4; d_call: TRBD2; cdr3_aa: CASSEQRESYEQYF; cdr3_nt: TGTGCCAGCAGTGAACAGCGGGAGTCCTACGAGCAGTACTTC
clone_size: few; j_call: TRBJ1-1; v_call: TRBV5-1; d_call: TRBD1; cdr3_aa: CASRGGSGQGGTEAFF; cdr3_nt: TGCGCCAGCAGAGGGGGGAGTGGACAGGGGGGCACTGAAGCTTTCTTT
clone_size: many; j_call: TRBJ2-1; v_call: TRBV9; d_call: TRBD2; cdr3_aa: CASSALAGEYNEQFF; cdr3_nt: TGTGCCAGCAGCGCCCTAGCGGGAGAATACAATGAGCAGTTCTTC
clone_size: many; j_call: TRBJ1-1; v_call: TRBV15; d_call: -; cdr3_aa: CATSRGGGANTEAFF; cdr3_nt: TGTGCCACCAGCAGAGGAGGGGGAGCGAACACTGAAGCTTTCTTT
clone_size: -; j_call: TRBJ2-1; v_call: TRBV7-9; d_call: -; cdr3_aa: CASSSQGGRWLEQFF; cdr3_nt: TGTGCCAGCAGCTCTCAGGGGGGACGTTGGCTAGAGCAGTTCTTC
clone_size: -; j_call: TRBJ2-5; v_call: TRBV7-2; d_call: TRBD2; cdr3_aa: CASRRPSGQETQYF; cdr3_nt: TGTGCCAGCAGGCGCCCTAGCGGGCAAGAGACCCAGTACTTC
clone_size: -; j_call: TRBJ2-3; v_call: TRBV29-1; d_call: -; cdr3_aa: CSVNPETETIAQYF; cdr3_nt: TGCAGCGTCAACCCTGAGACGGAAACGATTGCGCAGTATTTT
clone_size: few; j_call: TRBJ2-5; v_call: TRBV13; d_call: -; cdr3_aa: CASSLGWEGDKTYQETQYF; cdr3_nt: TGTGCCAGCAGCTTAGGGTGGGAGGGGGACAAGACGTACCAAGAGACCCAGTACTTC
clone_size: few; j_call: TRBJ2-3; v_call: TRBV18; d_call: -; cdr3_aa: CASSPGPYPLTTDTQYF; cdr3_nt: TGTGCCAGCTCCCCGGGGCCCTACCCACTAACCACAGATACGCAGTATTTT